Listed here are 16 T cell receptor beta chains from one sample, sequenced in a study of neurological immune-mediated disorders (dated by TCRdb to the late 2010s). The library was made by 5' RACE. The listed sequencing device is Illumina HiSeq 2500. TCRdb itself trimmed the public reads at Q25 with fastp, ran MiXCR and retained productive beta chains. Each CDR3 protein gets just one entry, which takes the most common genes and DNA from the rows behind it. The sample table shows 50,000 or so distinct CDR3 sequences, and about 3.5% are seen once. The ten largest clones represent 1.5% to 2% of the sample. The source material was PBMCs. All receptors derive from a man aged 25 to 45 with multiple sclerosis.

This clonotype was seen many times. CDR3: CASSSREGDTDTQYF. The DNA of the CDR3 is TGTGCCAGCAGTTCAAGGGAGGGGGACACAGATACGCAGTATTTT. The chain combines TRBV4-2 with TRBJ2-3; possibly TRBD2 for D (7 bases). Germline lookup yields CDR1 LGHNA and CDR2 YNFKEQ. V was trimmed by 6 bases and J by 2 bases, leaving 15 bases between them. This CDR3 has 15 residues.

Ten or more counts support this clonotype. This chain links TRBV20-1 with TRBJ1-2; 9 nucleotides line up with TRBD1. V gave up 2 bases and J gave up 6 bases; unmatched junction bases: 16. Germline V gene sequence: CDR1 DFQATT, CDR2 SNEGSKA (reference sequence). The CDR3 totals 17 residues. The chain's CDR3 is CSARPDRLGTGRDGYTF. The CDR3, as DNA: TGCAGTGCTAGACCTGATCGATTAGGGACAGGGAGAGATGGCTACACCTTC.

This clonotype was observed at least ten times. The chain is built from TRBV5-1 and TRBJ1-2, with D possibly matching TRBD1 (5 bases). The CDR3 extends over 14 amino acids. Germline-derived CDR1 and CDR2 are SGHRS and YFSETQ. V lost 0 bases, J lost 8 bases, and 14 bases lay in between. The CDR3 nucleotides are TGCGCCAGCAGCTTGGGGGACGGTGGGAACGGCTACACCTTC. It is translated as CASSLGDGGNGYTF.

This clonotype was recorded many times. The V call is TRBV5-6, the J call TRBJ2-5; unclear D gene. Germline CDR1 and CDR2: SGHDT and YYEEEE. Trimming left V 1 base short and J 1 base short, with 5 bases between. CDR3 size: 13 residues. The CDR3 region has the DNA TGTGCCAGCAGCTTGTACACCCAAGAGACCCAGTACTTC. Its translation: CASSLYTQETQYF.

This clonotype has a handful of counts. The chain couples TRBV6-5 to TRBJ2-1; either TRBD1 or TRBD2 may fit D (5 bases each). Germline V gene lookup returns CDR1 MNHEY and CDR2 SVGAGI. The CDR3 sequence is 16 residues long. V shed 4 bases and J shed 6 bases, with 19 bases lying between them. This chain's CDR3 is CASSFSTGTWANEQFF. In nucleotides, the CDR3 is TGTGCCAGCAGTTTTTCAACCGGGACCTGGGCCAATGAGCAGTTCTTC.

This clonotype was seen ten or more times. This chain links TRBV6-2 or TRBV6-3 with TRBJ2-5; 9 nucleotides align to TRBD1. Germline V CDR1 and CDR2: MNHEY, SVGEGT. The V and J ends lost 7 bases and 5 bases, in that order; junction bases with no gene match: 2. The CDR3 has 12 amino acids. The CDR3 DNA reads as TGTGCCAGCAAGACAGGGGGGGAGACCCAGTACTTC. It yields the protein CASKTGGETQYF.

This clonotype was counted ten times or more. J is TRBJ1-1 and V is TRBV20-1; perhaps TRBD1 as D (6 bases). The CDR3 is made up of 12 amino acids. V lost 2 bases and J 10 bases, leaving 14 bases between the germline ends. Germline CDR1 and CDR2: DFQATT and SNEGSKA (reference sequence). In DNA form, the CDR3 reads TGCAGTGCTAGATATGGGGGCGGTATAGCTTTCTTT. It yields the protein CSARYGGGIAFF.

This clonotype was detected ten times or more. This sequence joins TRBV6-6 and TRBJ1-1; TRBD1 aligns across 7 bases. Losses at the gene ends were 6 bases for V and 4 bases for J; bases not matched to a gene: 20. This CDR3 is 18 amino acids long. Germline V gives CDR1 MNHNY, CDR2 SVGAGI (reference sequence). CDR3 protein: CASRRTRGRGSGSTEAFF. The DNA of the CDR3 is TGTGCCAGCAGACGGACGAGGGGGCGCGGGTCTGGGTCCACTGAAGCTTTCTTT.

As concerns this clonotype: The junction departs from the called germline gene at one end, perhaps through a read error. The V gene is TRBV20-1, the J gene TRBJ1-5; 10 bases agree with TRBD1. The CDR3 has 13 amino acids. Germline V gives CDR1 DFQATT, CDR2 SNEGSKA (reference sequence). The CDR3 reads CSAAGTGDQPQNF. CDR3 coding DNA: TGCAGTGCAGCCGGGACAGGGGATCAGCCCCAGAATTTT.

This clonotype was detected many times. The gene calls are TRBV4-1 and TRBJ2-1; tentatively, D is TRBD2 (6 bases). This CDR3 is 15 amino acids long. Germline V gene lookup returns CDR1 MGHRA and CDR2 YSYEKL. Trimming took 3 bases from V and 6 from J, leaving 15 bases between them. CDR3 residues: CASSQGLPSPNEQFF. Here the CDR3 DNA reads TGCGCCAGCAGCCAGGGACTCCCTTCCCCCAATGAGCAGTTCTTC.

This clonotype was found many times. The chain links TRBV21-1 to TRBJ2-7; the table's D call TRBD1 went unverified against the DNA. TRBV21-1 counts as a pseudogene. This CDR3 spans 14 amino acids. CDR3 DNA: TGTGCCAGCAGCAAAAGCGAACCGCCCGGCGAGCAGTACTTC. It specifies CASSKSEPPGEQYF.

This clonotype showed up just a few times. This may arise from a read error, as a much more abundant clone is one base away. The chain is built from TRBV20-1 and TRBJ1-2; the D gene is possibly TRBD1 (5 bases). The ends were cut back, 5 bases at V and 8 bases at J, with 18 bases in the middle. The CDR3 totals 13 residues. Germline V gene data show CDR1 as DFQATT and CDR2 as SNEGSKA (reference sequence). This CDR3 is CSAPGKGRKGYTF. CDR3 in DNA: TGCAGTGCTCCGGGAAAGGGACGGAAAGGCTACACCTTC.

In its sample, this clonotype was seen a few times. With a much larger clone just one base away, this may be a read error. V usage is TRBV5-1 and J usage is TRBJ2-7, with no clear D. Trimming removed 2 bases at V and 4 bases at J, with 7 bases between. The CDR3 runs 12 residues. Germline V gives CDR1 SGHRS, CDR2 YFSETQ. The CDR3, as DNA: TGCGCCAGCAGCTTTACGGGTTACGAGCAGTACTTC. Its translation: CASSFTGYEQYF.

This clonotype was recorded many times. This chain connects TRBV12-3 or TRBV12-4 to TRBJ1-2; tentatively, D is TRBD1 (5 bases). The CDR3 is 15 residues long. Trimming stripped 1 base from V and 2 bases from J, with 11 bases between. CDR3 sequence (DNA): TGTGCCAGCAGTTTAGGGCGAGAGGGGAACTATGGCTACACCTTC. Its translation is CASSLGREGNYGYTF.

This clonotype was recorded many times. The chain carries TRBV9 and TRBJ2-3; D perhaps matches TRBD1 (5 bases). With 4 bases removed from V and 2 bases from J, the gap between germline ends came to 14 bases. The V gene's germline CDR1 is SGDLS and CDR2 YYNGEE. This CDR3 has 15 amino acids. The CDR3 protein is CASSSFDSPTDTQYF. The CDR3 nucleotides are TGTGCCAGCAGCTCCTTTGACAGCCCCACAGATACGCAGTATTTT.

This clonotype appeared many times. The chain combines TRBV12-3 or TRBV12-4 with TRBJ1-5; 7 bases agree with TRBD1. V shed 5 bases, J shed 1 base, and the junction held 2 bases outside the gene matches. The CDR3 covers 14 residues. The chain's CDR3 is CASSMGQSNQPQHF. CDR3 nucleotide sequence: TGTGCCAGCAGTATGGGACAGAGCAATCAGCCCCAGCATTTT.